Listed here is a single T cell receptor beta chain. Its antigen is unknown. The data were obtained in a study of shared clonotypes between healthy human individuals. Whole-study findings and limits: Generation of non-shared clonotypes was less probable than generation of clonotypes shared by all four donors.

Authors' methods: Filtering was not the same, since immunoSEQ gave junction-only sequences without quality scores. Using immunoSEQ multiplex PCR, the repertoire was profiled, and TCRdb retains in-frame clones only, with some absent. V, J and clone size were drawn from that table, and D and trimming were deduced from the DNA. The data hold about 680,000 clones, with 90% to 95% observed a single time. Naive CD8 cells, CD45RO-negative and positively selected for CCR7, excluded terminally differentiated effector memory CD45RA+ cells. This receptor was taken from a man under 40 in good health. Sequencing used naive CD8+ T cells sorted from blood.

CDR3 sequence: CASKMQGSNQPQHF. The CDR3, as DNA: TGTGCCAGCAAGATGCAGGGTAGCAATCAGCCCCAGCATTTT. This rearrangement joins TRBV27 to TRBJ1-5; possibly TRBD1 for D (5 bases). V dropped 7 bases and J dropped 0 bases, with 10 bases sitting between them. The CDR3 is made up of 14 amino acids. Germline lookup yields CDR1 MNHEY and CDR2 SMNVEV (reference sequence).